The 27 T cell receptor beta chains listed next were all sequenced from one sample in a study of blood T cell dynamics during melanoma immunotherapy. Generated by immunoSEQ multiplex PCR, the TCRdb table keeps only in-frame clones and is missing some. The sample has under 3,500 clones, roughly nine tenths seen once; the top ten hold 11% to 15%. Documented time point: week 3, after first cycle of checkpoint inhibitor. Sequencing used blood, obtained from a patient treated with checkpoint blockade. Receptor source: a human donor with melanoma.

This chain joins TRBV25-1 and TRBJ2-7, with D tentatively TRBD2 (5 bases). CDR3 size: 12 residues. Deletions cut 6 bases from V and 2 bases from J, with 8 bases between. Germline CDR1 reads MGHDK; CDR2 reads SYGVNS. The chain's CDR3 is CASRTGTYEQYF. The CDR3 nucleotides read TGTGCCAGCAGAACCGGGACCTACGAGCAGTACTTC.

The rearrangement joins TRBV7-9 to TRBJ2-2; TRBD1 matches at 12 bases. The V gene end was trimmed by 2 bases and the J gene end by 10 bases; junction bases not matched to a gene: 5. Germline CDR1 SEHNR, CDR2 FQNEAQ (reference sequence). The CDR3 consists of 15 residues. The CDR3 loop reads CASSLRGQGAEELFF. In DNA, the CDR3 is TGTGCCAGCAGCTTAAGGGGACAGGGGGCGGAGGAGCTGTTTTTT.

The chain joins TRBV25-1 to TRBJ2-5; D might be TRBD1 or TRBD2, each matching 6 bases. Deletions cut 7 bases from V and 5 bases from J, with 17 bases between. Germline assignment: CDR1 MGHDK and CDR2 SYGVNS. The length of the CDR3 is 14 residues. The CDR3 coding sequence is TGTGCCAGCACTCGGACAGCGGGTGGGGAGACCCAGTACTTC. This encodes CASTRTAGGETQYF.

V and J are TRBV5-8 and TRBJ2-5; 7 bases fit TRBD1. The junction had 13 bases not matched to a gene; V was cut back by 5 bases and J by 6 bases. This CDR3 spans 15 amino acids. CDR1 and CDR2 (germline): SGHTS, YDEGEE. CDR3 DNA: TGTGCCAGCAGTTTAGGACAGGAAATGATGAAGACCCAGTACTTC. Its translation: CASSLGQEMMKTQYF. The entire variable domain, with the rest obtained from reference TRBV5-8 and TRBJ2-5, is as follows: EAGVTQSPTHLIKTRGQQATLRCSPISGHTSVYWYQQALGLGLQFLLWYDEGEERNRGNFPPRFSGRQFPNYSSELNVNALELEDSALYLCASSLGQEMMKTQYFGPGTRLLVL.

The genes are TRBV11-2 and TRBJ1-3; the D is unclear. The CDR3 runs 14 residues. Germline V CDR1 and CDR2: SGHAT, FQNNGV. V dropped 4 bases and J dropped 4 bases, with 11 bases sitting between them. CDR3 sequence reads: CASSSTLVGNTIYF. Here the CDR3 DNA reads TGTGCCAGCAGCTCCACCCTAGTGGGAAACACCATATATTTT.

V is TRBV5-1 and J is TRBJ2-7, with TRBD2 matching 9 bases. The CDR3 length is 15 residues. With 2 bases clipped from V and 2 bases from J, the junction kept 5 bases outside the gene matches. CDR1 SGHRS and CDR2 YFSETQ come from the germline V gene. The chain's CDR3 is CASSFPASGTYEQYF. The CDR3 DNA reads TGCGCCAGCAGCTTTCCGGCTAGCGGGACCTACGAGCAGTACTTC.

The V gene is TRBV18, the J gene TRBJ2-2; a weak D match, TRBD1 (5 bases). The CDR3 contains 15 residues. Germline V gene lookup returns CDR1 KGHSH and CDR2 LQKENI. V shed 6 bases and J shed 0 bases, with 11 bases lying between them. The CDR3 spells CASSQDSSNTGELFF. CDR3 nucleotides: TGTGCCAGCTCCCAAGACAGTTCGAACACCGGGGAGCTGTTTTTT.

The chain combines TRBV4-2 with TRBJ2-1; 8 bases are shared with TRBD2. Per the germline V gene, CDR1 is LGHNA and CDR2 is YNFKEQ. V shed 5 bases, J shed 2 bases, and the junction held 2 bases outside the gene matches. The CDR3 has 14 amino acids. The CDR3 spells CASSFSGAYNEQFF. CDR3 bases: TGTGCCAGCAGCTTTAGCGGGGCCTACAATGAGCAGTTCTTC.

The V and J genes are TRBV27 and TRBJ2-3; D call uncertain. V was trimmed by 5 bases and J by 1 base, leaving 7 bases between them. The germline V gene encodes CDR1 MNHEY and CDR2 SMNVEV (reference sequence). The CDR3 covers 13 residues. CDR3 DNA sequence: TGTGCCAGCAGTCATGGGGGCACAGATACGCAGTATTTT. This translates into CASSHGGTDTQYF.

This chain joins TRBV7-9 and TRBJ2-1; D remains ambiguous. V dropped 5 bases and J dropped 9 bases, with 8 bases sitting between them. Germline CDR1 SEHNR, CDR2 FQNEAQ (reference sequence). This CDR3 is built from 11 residues. Here the CDR3 DNA reads TGTGCCAGCAGCCTCACGGGTGAGCAGTTCTTC. This codes for CASSLTGEQFF.

This clone was recorded a few times. The CDR3 DNA reads as TGTGCCAGTAGTATGGGGGGGGCTAGCAATCAGCCCCAGCATTTT. It encodes CASSMGGASNQPQHF. The chain employs TRBV19 and TRBJ1-5, with D perhaps TRBD1 (6 bases). This CDR3 is 15 amino acids long. Trimming took 3 bases from V and 0 from J, leaving 9 bases between them. CDR1 is LNHDA, CDR2 SQIVND, per germline (reference sequence). The variable domain in full, with the rest retrieved from reference TRBV19 and TRBJ1-5, is DGGITQSPKYLFRKEGQNVTLSCEQNLNHDAMYWYRQDPGQGLRLIYYSQIVNDFQKGDIAEGYSVSREKKESFPLTVTSAQKNPTAFYLCASSMGGASNQPQHFGDGTRLSIL.

This chain connects TRBV7-5 to TRBJ2-6; the table's TRBD2 call for D was not verified on the DNA. TRBV7-5 is labeled a pseudogene. The CDR3 runs 18 residues. Here the CDR3 reads CASSLVFDGSSGANVLTF. Written as DNA, the CDR3 is TGTGCCAGCAGCTTAGTTTTCGACGGGAGCTCTGGGGCCAACGTCCTGACTTTC.

This chain links TRBV27 with TRBJ1-1; 7 nucleotides agree with TRBD1. This CDR3 comprises 14 residues. The ends lost 5 bases at V and 2 bases at J; junction bases unmatched: 5. CDR1 is MNHEY, CDR2 SMNVEV, per germline (reference sequence). The CDR3 is CASSPRGENTEAFF. The CDR3 nucleotides read TGTGCCAGCAGTCCCAGGGGGGAAAACACTGAAGCTTTCTTT.

The chain joins TRBV7-3 to TRBJ2-3; either TRBD1 or TRBD2 may supply D (5 bases each). The germline V gene encodes CDR1 SGHTA and CDR2 FQGTGA. This CDR3 spans 19 amino acids. The V end lost 1 base, the J end lost 4 bases, and 24 bases lay between the germline ends. In nucleotides, the CDR3 is TGTGCCAGCAGCTTAAACGAGGGTGGTCGGGACCATCAACCAGATACGCAGTATTTT. This translates into CASSLNEGGRDHQPDTQYF.

This clone turned up a few times. The J gene is TRBJ2-2, the V gene TRBV19; D is uncertain. Per germline, CDR1 LNHDA and CDR2 SQIVND (reference sequence). CDR3 length: 11 amino acids. Trimming shortened V by 8 bases and J by 9 bases, and 10 bases separated the two germline ends. CDR3 region: CASGRTWELFF. The CDR3 bases are TGTGCCAGTGGACGAACTTGGGAGCTGTTTTTT. The full variable domain, with the rest looked up from reference TRBV19 and TRBJ2-2, is DGGITQSPKYLFRKEGQNVTLSCEQNLNHDAMYWYRQDPGQGLRLIYYSQIVNDFQKGDIAEGYSVSREKKESFPLTVTSAQKNPTAFYLCASGRTWELFFGEGSRLTVL.

The CDR3, as DNA: TGTGCCAGCAGTCTCCCGGGGGCCCAAGAGACCCAGTACTTC. As protein: CASSLPGAQETQYF. V gene TRBV28 combines with J gene TRBJ2-5; the D call may be TRBD1 or TRBD2 (6 bases each). The CDR3 length is 14 residues. The V gene lost 5 bases and the J gene lost 1 base, with 11 bases spanning the gap. Germline CDR1 is MDHEN and CDR2 is SYDVKM.

The V and J genes are TRBV7-5 and TRBJ2-3; the listed D gene, TRBD2, was not tested against the DNA. TRBV7-5 is labeled a pseudogene. CDR3 length: 14 residues. This CDR3 is CASSPWSRRDTQYF. The DNA for the CDR3 is TGTGCCAGCAGCCCCTGGTCGCGCCGCGATACGCAGTATTTT.

The chain has TRBV28 and TRBJ1-5; possible D gene TRBD1, 5 bases. V gave up 7 bases and J gave up 7 bases, with 14 bases separating them. Germline assignment: CDR1 MDHEN and CDR2 SYDVKM. The CDR3 is made up of 13 amino acids. For the CDR3, the DNA is TGTGCCAGCATTTATAGGGGCGTACAGCCCCAGCATTTT. Protein product: CASIYRGVQPQHF. Based on the CDR3 plus reference TRBV28 and TRBJ1-5, the full variable domain is DVKVTQSSRYLVKRTGEKVFLECVQDMDHENMFWYRQDPGLGLRLIYFSYDVKMKEKGDIPEGYSVSREKKERFSLILESASTNQTSMYLCASIYRGVQPQHFGDGTRLSIL.

This chain joins TRBV20-1 and TRBJ1-5; D uncertain. The germline V gene encodes CDR1 DFQATT and CDR2 SNEGSKA (reference sequence). The CDR3 sequence is 9 residues long. V was clipped by 6 bases and J by 7 bases, with 4 bases between them. Here the CDR3 reads CSAGQPQHF. As DNA, the CDR3 is TGCAGTGCCGGACAGCCCCAGCATTTT.

The chain is built from TRBV2 and TRBJ2-3, with TRBD1 as a possible D gene (5 bases). CDR1 is SNHLY, CDR2 FYNNEI, per germline. The V gene lost 8 bases and the J gene lost 3 bases, with 18 bases spanning the gap. This CDR3 region has 15 residues. CDR3 sequence (DNA): TGTGCCAGCCATTTAAGTGAGACAGTAACAGATACGCAGTATTTT. It yields the protein CASHLSETVTDTQYF.

This clone was counted once. The genes are TRBV7-9 and TRBJ2-6; the match to TRBD1 covers 12 bases. Germline V lookup: CDR1 SEHNR, CDR2 FQNEAQ (reference sequence). This CDR3 contains 18 residues. V trimming: 5 bases; J trimming: 1 base; junction bases outside the gene matches: 6. The CDR3 loop is CASSQGQGAQSGANVLTF. CDR3 in DNA: TGTGCCAGCAGCCAGGGACAGGGGGCGCAATCTGGGGCCAACGTCCTGACTTTC.

This clone was found once. The CDR3: CASSLLGSLYEQYF. The CDR3 nucleotides are TGCGCCAGCAGCTTGTTAGGGAGCCTCTACGAGCAGTACTTC. V usage is TRBV5-1 and J usage is TRBJ2-7; D may be TRBD2 (5 bases). Germline V gene lookup returns CDR1 SGHRS and CDR2 YFSETQ. The CDR3 spans 14 residues. The germline V and J ends were trimmed by 1 base and 3 bases, with 11 bases remaining between them.

This sequence joins TRBV10-3 and TRBJ2-7; 16 bases map to TRBD2. Germline loops: CDR1 ENHRY, CDR2 SYGVKD. This CDR3 is 18 amino acids long. V lost 11 bases to trimming and J lost 5 bases; unmatched junction nucleotides: 18. CDR3 coding DNA: TGTGCCTCCAGCGGGGGACTAGCGGGAGGGCCGTCCTGGCACGAGCAGTACTTC. This sequence encodes CASSGGLAGGPSWHEQYF.

The chain is built from TRBV28 and TRBJ1-5; the D gene is possibly TRBD1 (6 bases). Germline values: CDR1 MDHEN, CDR2 SYDVKM. V was shortened by 3 bases and J by 7 bases, with 13 bases between the two germline ends. The CDR3 loop spans 14 amino acids. This CDR3 is CASSLLGAEQPQHF. DNA for the CDR3: TGTGCCAGCAGTTTGTTGGGGGCGGAACAGCCCCAGCATTTT.

The J gene is TRBJ2-5, the V gene TRBV19; a possible D gene is TRBD2 (5 bases). There are 15 residues in the CDR3. Germline CDR1 is LNHDA and CDR2 is SQIVND (reference sequence). Trimming pared 6 bases from V and 0 bases from J, leaving 14 bases between. The CDR3 region is CASRWRADYQETQYF. The CDR3 DNA follows: TGTGCCAGTAGGTGGAGAGCGGACTACCAAGAGACCCAGTACTTC.

This rearrangement joins TRBV28 to TRBJ1-2; no firm D call. Germline assignment: CDR1 MDHEN and CDR2 SYDVKM. Trimming stripped 5 bases from V and 2 bases from J, with 3 bases between. This CDR3 region has 11 residues. The CDR3 DNA reads TGTGCCAGCAGTCAGAACTATGGCTACACCTTC. Translating gives CASSQNYGYTF.

This chain connects TRBV18 to TRBJ2-1; D uncertain. Per germline, CDR1 KGHSH and CDR2 LQKENI. This CDR3 contains 15 residues. The V end lost 2 bases, the J end lost 6 bases, and 14 bases lay between the germline ends. The CDR3 DNA is TGTGCCAGCTCACCAGGCCTCCGCCTCCCCAATGAGCAGTTCTTC. Protein product: CASSPGLRLPNEQFF.